Presented here are 29 T cell receptor beta chains from one specimen sequenced in a study of T cell responses to AZD1222 COVID-19 vaccine. Sequenced by immunoSEQ multiplex PCR; TCRdb stores in-frame clones only, minus some. This table has about 120,000 clones, over 75% appearing once. The sample consisted of peripheral blood, taken on day 0 of MenACWY control vaccination. Receptors originate from an adult in good health.

The chain links TRBV27 to TRBJ2-5; no clear D. Germline-derived CDR1 and CDR2 are MNHEY and SMNVEV (reference sequence). The CDR3 sequence is 12 residues long. Trimming cost V 5 bases and J 5 bases, with 9 bases left between them. CDR3 residues: CASSPLGETQYF. The CDR3 DNA follows: TGTGCCAGCAGTCCCCTTGGGGAGACCCAGTACTTC.

V usage is TRBV10-3 and J usage is TRBJ2-3; D gene uncertain. The CDR3 runs 16 residues. V lost 6 bases to trimming and J lost 2 bases, with 18 bases between them. Per germline, CDR1 ENHRY and CDR2 SYGVKD. Here the CDR3 reads CAIRGSLRFNTDTQYF. The CDR3 DNA is TGTGCCATCAGAGGCTCGCTTAGGTTTAACACAGATACGCAGTATTTT.

The V call is TRBV27, the J call TRBJ2-3; 8 bases match TRBD2. There are 17 residues in the CDR3. Per the germline V gene, CDR1 is MNHEY and CDR2 is SMNVEV (reference sequence). V gave up 6 bases and J gave up 0 bases; unmatched junction bases: 11. The CDR3 is CASSRYGGALSTDTQYF. CDR3 bases: TGTGCCAGCAGCCGCTACGGGGGGGCCCTTAGCACAGATACGCAGTATTTT.

The CDR3 DNA reads as TGTGCCAGTCATAAGCAGGGCGGGGACACCGGGGAGCTGTTTTTT. This sequence encodes CASHKQGGDTGELFF. The V call is TRBV6-5, the J call TRBJ2-2, with D possibly TRBD2 on 6 matching bases. Germline CDR1 and CDR2: MNHEY and SVGAGI. V was shortened by 9 bases and J by 3 bases, with 17 bases between the two germline ends. The length of the CDR3 is 15 residues.

In its sample, this clone was seen once. The chain combines TRBV29-1 with TRBJ2-7; the D gene is possibly TRBD2 (7 bases). The CDR3 has 13 residues. V was shortened by 4 bases and J by 1 base, with 11 bases between the two germline ends. The germline V gene encodes CDR1 SQVTM and CDR2 ANQGSEA. Here the CDR3 reads CSVAGGRSYEQYF. CDR3 sequence (DNA): TGCAGCGTTGCGGGGGGCCGGTCCTACGAGCAGTACTTC.

This chain links TRBV21-1 with TRBJ1-2. TRBV21-1 is a documented pseudogene. CDR3 length: 12 amino acids. The CDR3 loop reads CASSTTAGTPTF. The CDR3 DNA sequence: TGTGCCAGCAGCACTACGGCCGGGACCCCCACCTTC.

The chain joins TRBV19 to TRBJ1-5, with D unresolved. The CDR3 length is 13 residues. The germline gives CDR1 LNHDA, CDR2 SQIVND (reference sequence). With 1 base removed from V and 7 bases from J, the gap between germline ends came to 8 bases. This CDR3 is CASSIGRPQPQHF. DNA for the CDR3: TGTGCCAGTAGTATAGGCAGGCCGCAGCCCCAGCATTTT.

This chain links TRBV6-6 with TRBJ1-6; no clear D. The CDR3 is 16 residues long. From germline, CDR1 is MNHNY and CDR2 SVGAGI (reference sequence). The V end lost 3 bases, the J end lost 4 bases, and 13 bases lay between the germline ends. CDR3 in DNA: TGTGCCAGCAGTTATAAGGTGATAGAGTATAATTCACCCCTCCACTTT. Translation: CASSYKVIEYNSPLHF.

The chain employs TRBV4-2 and TRBJ2-1; possible D gene TRBD2, 5 bases. CDR1 is LGHNA, CDR2 YNFKEQ, per germline. The CDR3 contains 15 residues. V lost 1 base to trimming and J lost 5 bases, with 12 bases between them. As DNA, the CDR3 is TGTGCCAGCAGCCAAGTATCCCGGGGTGACAATGAGCAGTTCTTC. It is translated as CASSQVSRGDNEQFF.

This sequence joins TRBV4-1 and TRBJ1-5; D is undetermined. The CDR3 is made up of 15 amino acids. Germline values: CDR1 MGHRA, CDR2 YSYEKL. Trimming pared 0 bases from V and 1 base from J, leaving 7 bases between. The CDR3: CASSQDSRSNQPQHF. The CDR3, as DNA: TGCGCCAGCAGCCAAGATTCCAGAAGCAATCAGCCCCAGCATTTT.

The gene calls are TRBV7-3 and TRBJ2-7, with D possibly being TRBD1 (6 bases). The CDR3 totals 14 residues. Germline V gene data show CDR1 as SGHTA and CDR2 as FQGTGA. V was pared by 2 bases and J by 3 bases, with 11 bases between. CDR3 sequence reads: CASSLAGAGYEQYF. In DNA form, the CDR3 reads TGTGCCAGCAGCTTAGCAGGGGCCGGCTACGAGCAGTACTTC.

The V and J genes are TRBV5-5 and TRBJ1-5, with 8 nucleotides matching TRBD1. The length of the CDR3 is 16 residues. After removal of 4 bases from V and 4 bases from J, the junction contained 10 bases not matched to a gene. Germline values: CDR1 SGHKS, CDR2 YYEKEE (reference sequence). CDR3 residues: CASSALQGGSNQPQHF. CDR3 in DNA: TGTGCCAGCAGCGCCTTACAGGGGGGCTCGAATCAGCCCCAGCATTTT.

V gene TRBV6-6 combines with J gene TRBJ1-5; D is perhaps TRBD1 (5 bases). V dropped 2 bases and J dropped 2 bases, with 7 bases sitting between them. The CDR3 runs 14 residues. Germline V CDR1 and CDR2: MNHNY, SVGAGI (reference sequence). Written as DNA, the CDR3 is TGTGCCAGCAGTTACAGGGGTGGCAATCAGCCCCAGCATTTT. This translates into CASSYRGGNQPQHF.

V and J are TRBV7-9 and TRBJ2-3; tentative D call: TRBD2 (5 bases). Trimming took off 3 bases at V and 4 bases at J, with 11 bases between the two ends. The CDR3 runs 14 residues. The V gene's germline CDR1 is SEHNR and CDR2 FQNEAQ (reference sequence). This chain's CDR3 is CASSFEGTPDTQYF. CDR3 nucleotides: TGTGCCAGCAGCTTTGAGGGTACCCCAGATACGCAGTATTTT.

V usage is TRBV3-1 (or the pseudogene TRBV3-2) and J usage is TRBJ1-5; D gene uncertain. The V and J ends lost 0 bases and 11 bases respectively, with 11 bases between them. The CDR3 length is 13 residues. CDR1 is LGHDT, CDR2 YNNKEL, per germline (reference sequence). The CDR3 protein is CASSQDPNRAQHF. CDR3 nucleotide sequence: TGTGCCAGCAGCCAAGATCCAAATAGGGCCCAGCATTTT.

CDR3 loop: CASSPRDTDTQYF. DNA for the CDR3: TGTGCCAGCAGCCCCCGGGACACAGATACGCAGTATTTT. This chain joins TRBV13 and TRBJ2-3; perhaps TRBD2 as D (5 bases). This CDR3 has 13 residues. Per germline, CDR1 PRHDT and CDR2 FYEKMQ (reference sequence). The V gene lost 5 bases and the J gene lost 2 bases, with 8 bases spanning the gap.

CDR3 residues: CASGQAGGRGETQYF. For the CDR3, the DNA is TGTGCCAGCGGGCAAGCGGGGGGGCGAGGGGAGACCCAGTACTTC. The J gene is TRBJ2-5, the V gene TRBV9; 10 nucleotides align to TRBD2. Trimming took 7 bases from V and 5 from J; bases not matched to a gene: 11. Germline CDR1 and CDR2: SGDLS and YYNGEE. The CDR3 has 15 amino acids.

This clone was seen once. The chain has TRBV15 and TRBJ2-2; D may be TRBD2 (6 bases). The V gene lost 4 bases and the J gene lost 2 bases, with 11 bases spanning the gap. There are 15 residues in the CDR3. The germline V gene encodes CDR1 LNHNV and CDR2 YYDKDF (reference sequence). In DNA form, the CDR3 reads TGTGCCACCAGCATCCTAGCGCCCAACACCGGGGAGCTGTTTTTT. Residues: CATSILAPNTGELFF.

This clone was recorded only once. This CDR3 reads CASSQDVAGAVGELFF. CDR3 sequence (DNA): TGTGCCAGCAGCCAAGATGTAGCAGGGGCCGTCGGGGAGCTGTTTTTT. V is TRBV3-1 (or the pseudogene TRBV3-2) and J is TRBJ2-2; D might be TRBD1 (6 bases). The CDR3 sequence is 16 residues long. With 0 bases removed from V and 7 bases from J, the gap between germline ends came to 15 bases. Germline V lookup: CDR1 LGHDT, CDR2 YNNKEL (reference sequence).

V is TRBV6-2 or TRBV6-3 and J is TRBJ2-7, with 8 bases fitting TRBD1. Germline CDR1 is MNHEY and CDR2 is SVGEGT. CDR3 size: 13 residues. J gave up 13 bases and V 6 bases, and 14 bases lay outside the gene matches. Here the CDR3 DNA reads TGTGCCAGCAGCTCGGCCGACAGGGGTCTGTTTTACTTC. Its protein is CASSSADRGLFYF.

The V call is TRBV11-2, the J call TRBJ2-5, with no clear D. Trimming cost V 8 bases and J 1 base, with 8 bases left between them. Germline V gene data show CDR1 as SGHAT and CDR2 as FQNNGV. This CDR3 has 12 amino acids. This chain's CDR3 is CASERTQETQYF. CDR3 bases: TGTGCCAGCGAGCGAACCCAAGAGACCCAGTACTTC.

The chain carries TRBV7-2 and TRBJ2-7, with 10 bases fitting TRBD2. Looked up from germline, CDR1 is SGHTA and CDR2 is FQGNSA. The trim removed 1 base at V and 0 bases at J, leaving 3 bases unmatched. The CDR3 length is 16 residues. CDR3 DNA sequence: TGTGCCAGCAGCTTAGTTGCTAGCGGGAGCTCCTACGAGCAGTACTTC. Amino acid sequence: CASSLVASGSSYEQYF.

V gene TRBV5-4 combines with J gene TRBJ2-6; D is uncertain. The germline V gene encodes CDR1 SGHNT and CDR2 YYREEE (reference sequence). V lost 5 bases to trimming and J lost 0 bases, with 12 bases between them. This CDR3 is built from 16 residues. CDR3 residues: CASRAGLSSGANVLTF. DNA of the CDR3: TGTGCCAGCAGGGCAGGCCTGAGCTCTGGGGCCAACGTCCTGACTTTC.

The chain employs TRBV4-3 and TRBJ2-3; D call uncertain. Germline V gene data show CDR1 as LGHNA and CDR2 as YSLEER. The V end lost 1 base, the J end lost 1 base, and 3 bases lay between the germline ends. The CDR3 spans 13 residues. The DNA for the CDR3 is TGCGCCAGCAGCCAAGCAGGCACAGATACGCAGTATTTT. Its protein product is CASSQAGTDTQYF.

The rearrangement joins TRBV6-5 to TRBJ1-5; D is ambiguous. V lost 4 bases, J lost 2 bases, and 12 bases lay in between. The germline V gene encodes CDR1 MNHEY and CDR2 SVGAGI. The CDR3 consists of 15 residues. CDR3 residues: CASSSPTPGNQPQHF. The CDR3 coding sequence is TGTGCCAGCAGTTCCCCGACACCGGGCAATCAGCCCCAGCATTTT.

The chain combines TRBV12-3 or TRBV12-4 with TRBJ2-3; 10 bases map to TRBD1. V was clipped by 7 bases and J by 3 bases; unmatched bases: 1. The length of the CDR3 is 13 residues. CDR3 sequence: CASTGQGTDTQYF. CDR3 coding DNA: TGTGCCAGCACGGGACAGGGGACAGATACGCAGTATTTT.

V is TRBV28 and J is TRBJ1-5; D is uncertain. The germline V gene has CDR1 MDHEN and CDR2 SYDVKM. The CDR3 has 12 residues. The V gene lost 7 bases and the J gene lost 3 bases, with 7 bases spanning the gap. The CDR3 DNA reads as TGTGCCAGCAACGGACCCAATCAGCCCCAGCATTTT. Translating it yields CASNGPNQPQHF.

V is TRBV5-1 and J is TRBJ1-2; TRBD1 aligns across 7 bases. There are 20 residues in the CDR3. Trimming cost V 0 bases and J 3 bases; bases outside gene matches: 20. The germline CDR1 and CDR2 sequences are SGHRS and YFSETQ. The CDR3 bases are TGCGCCAGCAGCTTGGGCCGCAACCGGGACAGCGGACTATTTGACTATGGCTACACCTTC. Protein sequence: CASSLGRNRDSGLFDYGYTF.

The rearrangement uses TRBV29-1 and TRBJ1-2, with D maybe TRBD1 (6 bases). Germline lookup yields CDR1 SQVTM and CDR2 ANQGSEA. This CDR3 has 11 amino acids. Between the trimmed V and J ends, which lost 1 base and 8 bases, there was a span of 8 bases. CDR3: CSVEGQEGYTF. The CDR3 coding sequence is TGCAGCGTTGAAGGACAGGAAGGCTACACCTTC.